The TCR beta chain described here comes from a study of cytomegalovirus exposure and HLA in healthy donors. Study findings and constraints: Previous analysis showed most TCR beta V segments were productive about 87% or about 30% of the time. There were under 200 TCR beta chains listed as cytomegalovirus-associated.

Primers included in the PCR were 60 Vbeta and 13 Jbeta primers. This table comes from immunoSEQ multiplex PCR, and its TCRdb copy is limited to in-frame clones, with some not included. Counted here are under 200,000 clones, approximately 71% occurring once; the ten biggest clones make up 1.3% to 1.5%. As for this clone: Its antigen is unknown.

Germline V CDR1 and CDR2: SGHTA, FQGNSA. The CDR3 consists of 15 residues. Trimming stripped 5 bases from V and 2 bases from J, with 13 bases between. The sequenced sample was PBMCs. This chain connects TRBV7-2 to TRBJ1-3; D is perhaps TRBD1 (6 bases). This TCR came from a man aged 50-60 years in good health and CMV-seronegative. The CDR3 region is CASSLQGAPGNTIYF. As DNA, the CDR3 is TGTGCCAGCAGCCTACAGGGTGCACCTGGAAACACCATATATTTT.